The source of this TCR beta chain is a study of T cell responses to AZD1222 COVID-19 vaccine. Broader study findings: Regions 160-218 and 743-854 dominated among vaccine-associated CD4 TCRs spanning spike. White British ancestry dominated among donors, who included more females, and clonal diversity was possibly underestimated. The breadth and depth of Spike-specific TCRs increased once two AZD1222 doses had been given.

V lost 3 bases and J lost 2, with 8 bases in between. Germline CDR1 reads LNHDA; CDR2 reads SQIVND (reference sequence). This CDR3 spans 14 amino acids. This clone appeared once. As yet, its antigen is unknown. Generated by immunoSEQ multiplex PCR, the TCRdb table keeps only in-frame clones and is missing some. The table has about 140,000 clones, 80% to 95% seen once; the top ten hold 3.6%. Specimen: peripheral blood, collected 28 days after the second AZD1222 dose. The source of this sequence is an adult who received the AZD1222 COVID-19 vaccine. This chain uses TRBV19 with TRBJ1-3; D not resolved. CDR3 loop: CASSIRGTGNTIYF. The CDR3 nucleotides read TGTGCCAGTAGTATCCGAGGGACTGGAAACACCATATATTTT. The full variable domain, in which reference TRBV19 and TRBJ1-3 provide the parts outside the CDR3, is DGGITQSPKYLFRKEGQNVTLSCEQNLNHDAMYWYRQDPGQGLRLIYYSQIVNDFQKGDIAEGYSVSREKKESFPLTVTSAQKNPTAFYLCASSIRGTGNTIYFGEGSWLTVV.